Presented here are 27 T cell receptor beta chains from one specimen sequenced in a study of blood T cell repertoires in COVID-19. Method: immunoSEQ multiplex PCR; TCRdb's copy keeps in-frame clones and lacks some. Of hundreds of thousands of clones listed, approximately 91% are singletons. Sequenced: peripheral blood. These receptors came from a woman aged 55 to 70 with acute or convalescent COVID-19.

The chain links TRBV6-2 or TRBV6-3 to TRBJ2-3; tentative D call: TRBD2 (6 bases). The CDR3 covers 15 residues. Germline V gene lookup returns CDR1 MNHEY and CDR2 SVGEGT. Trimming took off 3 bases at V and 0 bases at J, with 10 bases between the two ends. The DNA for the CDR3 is TGTGCCAGCAGTTATAGCGGTACTAGCACAGATACGCAGTATTTT. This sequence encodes CASSYSGTSTDTQYF.

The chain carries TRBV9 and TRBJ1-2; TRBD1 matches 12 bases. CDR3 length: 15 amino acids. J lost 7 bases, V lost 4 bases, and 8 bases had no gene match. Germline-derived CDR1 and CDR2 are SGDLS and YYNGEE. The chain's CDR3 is CASSPSGTGGFGYTF. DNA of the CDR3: TGTGCCAGCAGCCCTTCCGGGACAGGGGGCTTTGGCTACACCTTC.

The CDR3 coding sequence is TGCGCCAGCAGCCCTGGACTAGCGGGATGGGATGAGCAGTTCTTC. It encodes CASSPGLAGWDEQFF. The gene calls are TRBV4-3 and TRBJ2-1, with 12 bases that match TRBD2. Germline V gene sequence: CDR1 LGHNA, CDR2 YSLEER. The CDR3 spans 15 residues. After removal of 4 bases from V and 8 bases from J, the junction contained 6 bases not matched to a gene.

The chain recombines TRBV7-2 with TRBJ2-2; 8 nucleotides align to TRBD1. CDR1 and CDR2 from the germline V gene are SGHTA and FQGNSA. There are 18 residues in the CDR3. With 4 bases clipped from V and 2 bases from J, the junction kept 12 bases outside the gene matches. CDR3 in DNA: TGTGCCAGCAGCTCCCGGGTGTTTGGACAGGGTAACACCGGGGAGCTGTTTTTT. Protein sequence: CASSSRVFGQGNTGELFF.

The CDR3 bases are TGTGCCTGGAGTACTAATGAGCAGTTCTTC. Translating gives CAWSTNEQFF. This sequence joins TRBV30 and TRBJ2-1; no clear D. V shed 2 bases and J shed 7 bases, with 3 bases lying between them. Germline V gives CDR1 GTSNPN, CDR2 SVGIG (reference sequence). The CDR3 has 10 amino acids. Combining the CDR3 with reference TRBV30 and TRBJ2-1 gives the whole variable domain SQTIHQWPATLVQPVGSPLSLECTVEGTSNPNLYWYRQAAGRGLQLLFYSVGIGQISSEVPQNLSASRPQDRQFILSSKKLLLSDSGFYLCAWSTNEQFFGPGTRLTVL.

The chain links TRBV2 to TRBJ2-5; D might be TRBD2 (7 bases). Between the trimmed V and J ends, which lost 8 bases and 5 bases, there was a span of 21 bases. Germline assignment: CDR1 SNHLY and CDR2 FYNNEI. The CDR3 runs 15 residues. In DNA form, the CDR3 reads TGTGCCAGCGGCACGAAGGGGGGGCAGCGGGAGACCCAGTACTTC. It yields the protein CASGTKGGQRETQYF. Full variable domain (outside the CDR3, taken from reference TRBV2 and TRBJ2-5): EPEVTQTPSHQVTQMGQEVILRCVPISNHLYFYWYRQILGQKVEFLVSFYNNEISEKSEIFDDQFSVERPDGSNFTLKIRSTKLEDSAMYFCASGTKGGQRETQYFGPGTRLLVL.

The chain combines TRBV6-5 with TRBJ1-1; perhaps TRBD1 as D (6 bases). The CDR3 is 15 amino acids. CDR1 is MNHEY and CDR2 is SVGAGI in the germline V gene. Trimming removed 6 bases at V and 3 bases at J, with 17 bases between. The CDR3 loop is CASRTSQGHDTEAFF. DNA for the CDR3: TGTGCCAGCAGGACATCTCAGGGACACGACACTGAAGCTTTCTTT.

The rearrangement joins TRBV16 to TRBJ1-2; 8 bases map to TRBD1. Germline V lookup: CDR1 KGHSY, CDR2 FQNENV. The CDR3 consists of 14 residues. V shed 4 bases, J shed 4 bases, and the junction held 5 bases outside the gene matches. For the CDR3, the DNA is TGTGCCAGCAGCCCGGACAGGGAGTCCTATGGCTACACCTTC. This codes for CASSPDRESYGYTF.

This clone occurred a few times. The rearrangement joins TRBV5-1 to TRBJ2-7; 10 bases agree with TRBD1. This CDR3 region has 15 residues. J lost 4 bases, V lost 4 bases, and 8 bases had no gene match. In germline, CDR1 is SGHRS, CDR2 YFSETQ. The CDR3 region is CASSPGDRGVYEQYF. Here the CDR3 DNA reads TGCGCCAGCAGCCCGGGGGACAGGGGTGTTTACGAGCAGTACTTC.

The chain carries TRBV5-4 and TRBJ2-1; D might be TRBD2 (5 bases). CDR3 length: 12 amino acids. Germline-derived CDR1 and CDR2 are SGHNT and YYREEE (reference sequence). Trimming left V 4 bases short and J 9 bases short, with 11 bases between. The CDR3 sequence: CASSERDSEQFF. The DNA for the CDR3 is TGTGCCAGCAGCGAACGGGATAGTGAGCAGTTCTTC.

CDR3 protein: CASSLSRTGQNQPQHF. In DNA form, the CDR3 reads TGTGCCAGCAGTTTATCCCGGACAGGCCAAAATCAGCCCCAGCATTTT. V usage is TRBV27 and J usage is TRBJ1-5; the match to TRBD1 covers 7 bases. The CDR3 is made up of 16 amino acids. Trimming at V came to 0 bases and at J to 4 bases, leaving 6 bases not matched to a gene. Germline CDR1 is MNHEY and CDR2 is SMNVEV (reference sequence).

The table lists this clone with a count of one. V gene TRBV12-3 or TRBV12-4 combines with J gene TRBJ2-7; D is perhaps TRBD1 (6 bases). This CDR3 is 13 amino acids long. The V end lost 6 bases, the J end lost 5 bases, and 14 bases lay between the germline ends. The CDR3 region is CASRTDSINEQYF. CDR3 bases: TGTGCCAGCAGAACGGACAGTATCAACGAGCAGTACTTC.

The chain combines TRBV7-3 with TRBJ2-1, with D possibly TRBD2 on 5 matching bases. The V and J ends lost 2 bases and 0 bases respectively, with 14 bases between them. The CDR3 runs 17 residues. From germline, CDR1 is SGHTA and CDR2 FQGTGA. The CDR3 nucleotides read TGTGCCAGCAGCTTATGGGCTAGCTCCTTCTCCTACAATGAGCAGTTCTTC. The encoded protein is CASSLWASSFSYNEQFF.

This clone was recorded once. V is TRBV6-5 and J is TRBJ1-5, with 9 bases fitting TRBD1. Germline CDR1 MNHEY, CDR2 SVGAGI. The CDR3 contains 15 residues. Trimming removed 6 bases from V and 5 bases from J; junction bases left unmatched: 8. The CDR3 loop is CASSPRDRVDQPQHF. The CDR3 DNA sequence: TGTGCCAGCAGCCCCCGGGACAGGGTTGATCAGCCCCAGCATTTT.

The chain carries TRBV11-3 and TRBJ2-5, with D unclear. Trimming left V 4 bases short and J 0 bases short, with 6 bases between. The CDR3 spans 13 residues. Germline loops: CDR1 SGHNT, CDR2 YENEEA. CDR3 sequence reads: CASSSSYQETQYF. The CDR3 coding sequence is TGTGCCAGCAGCTCGAGTTACCAAGAGACCCAGTACTTC.

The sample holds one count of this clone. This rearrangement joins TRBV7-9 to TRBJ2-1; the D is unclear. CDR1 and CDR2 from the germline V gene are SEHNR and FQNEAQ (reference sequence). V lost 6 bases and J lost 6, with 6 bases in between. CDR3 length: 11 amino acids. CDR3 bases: TGTGCCAGCAGTGGGCGCAATGAGCAGTTCTTC. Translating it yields CASSGRNEQFF.

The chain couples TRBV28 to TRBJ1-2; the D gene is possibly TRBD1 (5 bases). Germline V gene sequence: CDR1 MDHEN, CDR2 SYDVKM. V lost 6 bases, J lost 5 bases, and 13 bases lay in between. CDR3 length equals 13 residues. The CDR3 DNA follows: TGTGCCAGCAGCCAAGGGACTGAGTATGGCTACACCTTC. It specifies CASSQGTEYGYTF.

CDR3 in amino acids: CASSRGLAGFRYEQFF. DNA of the CDR3: TGTGCCAGCAGTCGCGGCCTAGCGGGATTTCGGTATGAGCAGTTCTTC. This chain joins TRBV6-2 or TRBV6-3 and TRBJ2-1; 9 bases are shared with TRBD2. V was clipped by 5 bases and J by 8 bases; unmatched bases: 13. CDR3 size: 16 residues. Germline V lookup: CDR1 MNHEY, CDR2 SVGEGT.

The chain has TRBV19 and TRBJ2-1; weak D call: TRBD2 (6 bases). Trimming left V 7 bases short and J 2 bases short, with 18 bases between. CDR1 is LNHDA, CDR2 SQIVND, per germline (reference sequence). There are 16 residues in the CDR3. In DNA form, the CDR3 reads TGTGCCAGTACAGGGCCAGGTCGGGGGACCTACAATGAGCAGTTCTTC. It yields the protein CASTGPGRGTYNEQFF.

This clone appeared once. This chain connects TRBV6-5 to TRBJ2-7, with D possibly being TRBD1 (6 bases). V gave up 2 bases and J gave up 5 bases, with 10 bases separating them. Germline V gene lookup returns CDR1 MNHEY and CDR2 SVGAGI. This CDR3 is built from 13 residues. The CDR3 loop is CASSYARGNEQYF. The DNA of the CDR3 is TGTGCCAGCAGTTACGCCAGGGGTAACGAGCAGTACTTC.

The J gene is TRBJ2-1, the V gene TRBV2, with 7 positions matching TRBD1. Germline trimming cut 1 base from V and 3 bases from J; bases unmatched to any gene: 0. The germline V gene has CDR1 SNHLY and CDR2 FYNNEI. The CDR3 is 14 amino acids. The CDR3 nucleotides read TGTGCCAGCAGTGAAGGGGACAGCTACAATGAGCAGTTCTTC. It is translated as CASSEGDSYNEQFF.

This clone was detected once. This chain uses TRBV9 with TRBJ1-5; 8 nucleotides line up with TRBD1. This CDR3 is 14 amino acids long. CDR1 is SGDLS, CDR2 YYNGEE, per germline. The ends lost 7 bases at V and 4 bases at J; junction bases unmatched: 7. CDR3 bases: TGTGCCAGCTCTGGGACAGGTCAAAATCAGCCCCAGCATTTT. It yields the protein CASSGTGQNQPQHF. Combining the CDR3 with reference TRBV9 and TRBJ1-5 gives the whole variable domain DSGVTQTPKHLITATGQRVTLRCSPRSGDLSVYWYQQSLDQGLQFLIQYYNGEERAKGNILERFSAQQFPDLHSELNLSSLELGDSALYFCASSGTGQNQPQHFGDGTRLSIL.

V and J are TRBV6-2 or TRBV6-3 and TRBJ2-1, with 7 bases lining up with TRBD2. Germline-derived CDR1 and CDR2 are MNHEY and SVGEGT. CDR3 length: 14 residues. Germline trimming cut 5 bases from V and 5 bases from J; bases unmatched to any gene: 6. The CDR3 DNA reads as TGTGCCAGCAGTCTGCGGGGGACCGACAATGAGCAGTTCTTC. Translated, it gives CASSLRGTDNEQFF.

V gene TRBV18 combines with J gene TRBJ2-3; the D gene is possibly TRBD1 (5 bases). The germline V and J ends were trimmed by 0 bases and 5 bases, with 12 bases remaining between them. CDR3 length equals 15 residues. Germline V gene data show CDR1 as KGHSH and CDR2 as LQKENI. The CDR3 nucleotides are TGTGCCAGCTCACCACCTTCAGGGTCGAGAGATACGCAGTATTTT. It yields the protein CASSPPSGSRDTQYF. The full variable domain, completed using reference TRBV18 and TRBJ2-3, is NAGVMQNPRHLVRRRGQEARLRCSPMKGHSHVYWYRQLPEEGLKFMVYLQKENIIDESGMPKERFSAEFPKEGPSILRIQQVVRGDSAAYFCASSPPSGSRDTQYFGPGTRLTVL.

CDR3 loop: CASSYSPSGGTPVYEQYF. CDR3 in DNA: TGTGCCAGCAGTTACTCGCCTAGCGGGGGGACCCCCGTATACGAGCAGTACTTC. The chain couples TRBV6-2 or TRBV6-3 to TRBJ2-7; 11 bases match TRBD2. The CDR3 length is 18 residues. The germline V gene has CDR1 MNHEY and CDR2 SVGEGT. The ends lost 0 bases at V and 4 bases at J; junction bases unmatched: 11.

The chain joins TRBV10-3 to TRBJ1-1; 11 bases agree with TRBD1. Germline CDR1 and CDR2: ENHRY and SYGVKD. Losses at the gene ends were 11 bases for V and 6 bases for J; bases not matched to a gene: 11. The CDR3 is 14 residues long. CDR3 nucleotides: TGTGCCTCAGGGAGGGACAGGGGGTTTTCTGAAGCTTTCTTT. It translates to CASGRDRGFSEAFF.

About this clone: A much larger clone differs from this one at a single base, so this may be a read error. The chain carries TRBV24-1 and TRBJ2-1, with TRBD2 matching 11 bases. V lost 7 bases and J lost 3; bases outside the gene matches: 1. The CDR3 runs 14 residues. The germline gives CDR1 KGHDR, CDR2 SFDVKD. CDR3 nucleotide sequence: TGTGCCACCAGCACTAGCGGGGGCTACAATGAGCAGTTCTTC. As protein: CATSTSGGYNEQFF.